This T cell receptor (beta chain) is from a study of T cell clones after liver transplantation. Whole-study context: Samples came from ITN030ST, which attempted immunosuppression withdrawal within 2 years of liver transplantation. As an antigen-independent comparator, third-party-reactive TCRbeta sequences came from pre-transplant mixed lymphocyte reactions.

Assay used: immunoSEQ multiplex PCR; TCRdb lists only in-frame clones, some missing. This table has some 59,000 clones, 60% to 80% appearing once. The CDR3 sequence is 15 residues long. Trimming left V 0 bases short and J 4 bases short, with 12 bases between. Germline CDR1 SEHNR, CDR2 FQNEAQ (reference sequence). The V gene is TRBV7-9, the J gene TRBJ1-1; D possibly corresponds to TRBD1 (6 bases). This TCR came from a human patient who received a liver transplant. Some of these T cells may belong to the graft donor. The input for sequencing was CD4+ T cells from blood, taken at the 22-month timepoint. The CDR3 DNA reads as TGTGCCAGCAGCTTAGCAACAGGGAAGGGCACTGAAGCTTTCTTT. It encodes CASSLATGKGTEAFF.